The 4 T cell receptor beta chains given below trace back to one sample, sequenced in a study of blood T cells in healthy people across ages. Then a second PCR, running about 6 to 11 cycles, was carried out with a sample-barcoded 5' primer and a J-beta primer mix. MiXCR, applied by TCRdb to the 5' RACE reads, yields one record per CDR3 protein. The sample records 1.5 million to 2 million distinct CDR3 sequences, about 49% being singletons. The sequencing input was blood. The receptors stem from a woman aged 35 to 49 in good health.

This chain's CDR3 is CASSHPKDRFLHF. CDR3 sequence (DNA): TGTGCCAGCAGTCATCCTAAAGACAGATTCCTCCACTTT. The chain recombines TRBV7-2 with TRBJ1-6, with D possibly TRBD1 on 5 matching bases. Germline CDR1 SGHTA, CDR2 FQGNSA. The germline V and J ends were trimmed by 6 bases and 15 bases, with 18 bases remaining between them. The CDR3 covers 13 residues.

This clonotype was found a few times. The rearrangement uses TRBV24-1 and TRBJ2-5; D is ambiguous. Trimming pared 6 bases from V and 5 bases from J, leaving 15 bases between. The V gene's germline CDR1 is KGHDR and CDR2 SFDVKD. This CDR3 comprises 14 residues. CDR3 nucleotide sequence: TGTGCCACCAGTCAATTCGGCCGACGGGAGACCCAGTACTTC. This codes for CATSQFGRRETQYF.

This chain uses TRBV7-9 with TRBJ2-1; D tentatively fits TRBD1 or TRBD2 (5 bases each). The V end lost 11 bases, the J end lost 4 bases, and 18 bases lay between the germline ends. Germline-derived CDR1 and CDR2 are SEHNR and FQNEAQ (reference sequence). The CDR3 loop spans 14 amino acids. In nucleotides, the CDR3 is TGTGCCGAAACCGGTAGGGGACGATACAATGAGCAGTTCTTC. This sequence encodes CAETGRGRYNEQFF. The full variable domain, in which reference TRBV7-9 and TRBJ2-1 provide the parts outside the CDR3, is DTGVSQNPRHKITKRGQNVTFRCDPISEHNRLYWYRQTLGQGPEFLTYFQNEAQLEKSRLLSDRFSAERPKGSFSTLEIQRTEQGDSAMYLCAETGRGRYNEQFFGPGTRLTVL.

The sample holds a few counts of this clonotype. The rearrangement joins TRBV5-5 to TRBJ2-4; D remains ambiguous. V was trimmed by 0 bases and J by 9 bases, leaving 13 bases between them. Germline lookup yields CDR1 SGHKS and CDR2 YYEKEE (reference sequence). The CDR3 contains 14 residues. CDR3 coding DNA: TGTGCCAGCAGCTTGGGCCCGGATTCGAGCATTCAGTACTTC. Translation: CASSLGPDSSIQYF.